This entry concerns a single T cell receptor beta chain. Its antigen is unknown. Per the germline V gene, CDR1 is SGHVS and CDR2 is FNYEAQ. Losses at the gene ends were 10 bases for V and 1 base for J; bases not matched to a gene: 14. The CDR3 length is 16 residues. The data belong to a study of T cell repertoires in cytomegalovirus infection. TCRdb processed the reads anew with MiXCR; each CDR3 protein has one entry. This sample has 650,000 to 900,000 distinct CDR3 sequences, with approximately 29% found just once. Findings and caveats of the study: Totalled public TCR beta family frequency picked out people who carried CMV plus the relevant HLA.

V usage is TRBV7-6 and J usage is TRBJ2-5, with 8 bases matching TRBD1. The source material was cultured CD8+ T cells from PBMCs, sampled from culture after CMV antigen stimulation. This receptor was taken from a human donor in good health (CMV status not recorded). Some clones in this sample may be carry-over from other donors' samples. CDR3: CANTRPGGVGQETQYF. CDR3 in DNA: TGTGCCAACACCAGACCAGGGGGCGTGGGCCAAGAGACCCAGTACTTC.